This T cell receptor (beta chain) stems from a study of technical replicates of blood from a few donors. Produced via immunoSEQ multiplex PCR; TCRdb's table is partial and in-frame only. The sample records around 54,000 clones, 95% to 97% being singletons. Germline V gives CDR1 MNHNS, CDR2 SASEGT. The trim removed 8 bases at V and 8 bases at J, leaving 8 bases unmatched. The CDR3 runs to 12 residues. The receptor's source is a human donor in good health. The chain couples TRBV6-1 to TRBJ1-1, with 7 positions matching TRBD1. Sequenced material: T cells isolated from PBMCs. CDR3 sequence: CASGVGGGEAFF. The CDR3 coding sequence is TGTGCCAGCGGGGTAGGGGGCGGCGAAGCTTTCTTT.